The 32 T cell receptor beta chains in this list originate from one sample, sequenced in a study of blood T cell repertoires in COVID-19. Method: immunoSEQ multiplex PCR; TCRdb's copy keeps in-frame clones and lacks some. Of 300,000 to 450,000 clones listed, less than 85% are singletons. The sample was peripheral blood. These receptor sequences come from a woman aged 18-29 years with acute or convalescent COVID-19.

This clone was recorded many times. The chain joins TRBV3-1 (or the pseudogene TRBV3-2) to TRBJ1-1; weak D call: TRBD1 (6 bases). The germline V gene encodes CDR1 LGHDT and CDR2 YNNKEL (reference sequence). The CDR3 has 14 amino acids. Trimming took 0 bases from V and 6 from J, leaving 11 bases between them. CDR3: CASSQDFKGAEAFF. The CDR3 nucleotides read TGTGCCAGCAGCCAAGATTTTAAGGGGGCTGAAGCTTTCTTT.

CDR3 sequence reads: CASSPGTGGSGYGYTF. As DNA, the CDR3 is TGTGCCAGCAGCCCCGGTACGGGGGGCTCGGGCTATGGCTACACCTTC. The chain employs TRBV9 and TRBJ1-2, with D tentatively TRBD1 (6 bases). Germline CDR1 and CDR2: SGDLS and YYNGEE. V was pared by 4 bases and J by 4 bases, with 20 bases between. The CDR3 runs 16 residues.

The J gene is TRBJ2-1, the V gene TRBV6-4; 7 bases are a match to TRBD2. The junction had 5 bases not matched to a gene; V was cut back by 2 bases and J by 7 bases. Germline loops: CDR1 MRHNA, CDR2 SNTAGT. The CDR3 length is 14 residues. The CDR3 loop is CASSDGWGGNEQFF. For the CDR3, the DNA is TGTGCCAGCAGTGACGGCTGGGGGGGGAATGAGCAGTTCTTC.

V is TRBV18 and J is TRBJ2-5, with D uncertain. Germline CDR1 is KGHSH and CDR2 is LQKENI. This CDR3 contains 13 residues. V lost 2 bases and J 5 bases, leaving 9 bases between the germline ends. The CDR3 DNA sequence: TGTGCCAGCTCACCAGGCCTAGATGAGACCCAGTACTTC. Translated: CASSPGLDETQYF.

The genes are TRBV9 and TRBJ2-1; 7 nucleotides line up with TRBD2. The CDR3 is made up of 18 amino acids. In germline, CDR1 is SGDLS, CDR2 YYNGEE. The V gene end was trimmed by 3 bases and the J gene end by 6 bases; junction bases not matched to a gene: 18. For the CDR3, the DNA is TGTGCCAGCAGCGGCCGGGACTACGAGAAGATCTTCGGCAATGAGCAGTTCTTC. Its protein product is CASSGRDYEKIFGNEQFF.

This clone has more than one count but fewer than ten. The chain employs TRBV9 and TRBJ1-6, with a tentative D call TRBD1 (5 bases). The CDR3 spans 16 residues. CDR1 and CDR2 (germline): SGDLS, YYNGEE. Trimming cost V 3 bases and J 7 bases, with 17 bases left between them. The CDR3 region is CASSGPAGQRNSPLHF. The CDR3 DNA follows: TGTGCCAGCAGCGGGCCTGCAGGGCAGAGGAATTCACCCCTCCACTTT.

The J gene is TRBJ2-1, the V gene TRBV12-5; 7 bases fit TRBD2. CDR3 length equals 17 residues. After removal of 4 bases from V and 0 bases from J, the junction contained 9 bases not matched to a gene. Germline V gene sequence: CDR1 LGHNT, CDR2 FRNRAP. CDR3 amino acids: CASGSSLAVVSYNEQFF. CDR3 DNA sequence: TGTGCTAGTGGTTCCTCCCTAGCGGTCGTCTCCTACAATGAGCAGTTCTTC.

The CDR3 loop reads CATGLAGTDTQYF. The CDR3 nucleotides read TGTGCCACCGGTCTAGCGGGCACAGATACGCAGTATTTT. This sequence joins TRBV24-1 and TRBJ2-3; 7 positions agree with TRBD2. The CDR3 has 13 residues. V trimming: 9 bases; J trimming: 1 base; junction bases outside the gene matches: 3. Looked up from germline, CDR1 is KGHDR and CDR2 is SFDVKD.

The CDR3 is CASSFRTGGVSGNTIYF. The CDR3 DNA reads as TGTGCCAGTAGTTTCCGGACAGGGGGCGTCTCTGGAAACACCATATATTTT. The chain links TRBV19 to TRBJ1-3, with 11 bases matching TRBD1. Trimming cost V 5 bases and J 0 bases; bases outside gene matches: 6. The CDR3 contains 17 residues. Germline values: CDR1 LNHDA, CDR2 SQIVND (reference sequence).

The rearrangement joins TRBV4-2 to TRBJ1-6, with D uncertain. CDR3 size: 15 residues. Germline V gene data show CDR1 as LGHNA and CDR2 as YNFKEQ. V was clipped by 5 bases and J by 0 bases, with 8 bases between them. CDR3 coding DNA: TGTGCCAGCAGCGCAGTGAACTCCTATAATTCACCCCTCCACTTT. Its protein product is CASSAVNSYNSPLHF.

V usage is TRBV6-5 and J usage is TRBJ2-1, with TRBD1 identical over 8 bases. The CDR3 has 14 amino acids. Germline lookup yields CDR1 MNHEY and CDR2 SVGAGI. V was clipped by 4 bases and J by 5 bases; unmatched bases: 4. This CDR3 reads CASSWGQANNEQFF. CDR3 in DNA: TGTGCCAGCAGTTGGGGACAGGCTAACAATGAGCAGTTCTTC.

This CDR3 reads CATSDFRQAEAFF. In nucleotides, the CDR3 is TGTGCCACCAGTGATTTTCGGCAGGCTGAAGCTTTCTTT. The V gene is TRBV24-1, the J gene TRBJ1-1; D is unclear. Trimming pared 1 base from V and 6 bases from J, leaving 8 bases between. CDR3 length equals 13 residues. Germline V gene lookup returns CDR1 KGHDR and CDR2 SFDVKD.

This clone was observed a single time. The J gene is TRBJ1-5, the V gene TRBV28, with no clear D. The V end was cut by 7 bases, the J end by 5 bases, with 12 bases between. The V gene's germline CDR1 is MDHEN and CDR2 SYDVKM. The CDR3 has 13 residues. CDR3 sequence (DNA): TGTGCCAGCACCCTCGACACCTATCAGCCCCAGCATTTT. It encodes CASTLDTYQPQHF.

The chain has TRBV5-6 and TRBJ1-1; no clear D gene. Per the germline V gene, CDR1 is SGHDT and CDR2 is YYEEEE. Trimming removed 2 bases at V and 3 bases at J, with 5 bases between. The CDR3 extends over 12 amino acids. The CDR3 DNA reads TGTGCCAGCAGCTTCCGTGACACTGAAGCTTTCTTT. Its protein product is CASSFRDTEAFF.

CDR3 nucleotides: TGCGCCAGCAGCACAGGGGGGGTCGGGGCTTTCTTT. Its translation: CASSTGGVGAFF. The rearrangement uses TRBV4-1 and TRBJ1-1, with 8 bases that match TRBD1. Unmatched junction bases numbered 7, after V lost 5 bases and J lost 11 bases. Germline V gene data show CDR1 as MGHRA and CDR2 as YSYEKL. The CDR3 sequence is 12 residues long.

This sequence joins TRBV19 and TRBJ2-3; 8 bases are shared with TRBD1. The CDR3 length is 16 residues. Germline assignment: CDR1 LNHDA and CDR2 SQIVND (reference sequence). With V trimmed by 3 bases and J by 4 bases, 9 bases remained unmatched. The CDR3: CASSIGTGSGADTQYF. CDR3 DNA sequence: TGTGCCAGTAGTATCGGGACAGGAAGCGGCGCAGATACGCAGTATTTT.

The rearrangement links TRBV9 to TRBJ1-5; TRBD1 is a possible D gene (5 bases). V was shortened by 3 bases and J by 11 bases, with 18 bases between the two germline ends. CDR3 length: 14 amino acids. Germline lookup yields CDR1 SGDLS and CDR2 YYNGEE. Here the CDR3 reads CASSGGDGGMAQHF. In DNA form, the CDR3 reads TGTGCCAGCAGCGGAGGGGACGGGGGTATGGCCCAGCATTTT. Based on the CDR3 plus reference TRBV9 and TRBJ1-5, the full variable domain is DSGVTQTPKHLITATGQRVTLRCSPRSGDLSVYWYQQSLDQGLQFLIQYYNGEERAKGNILERFSAQQFPDLHSELNLSSLELGDSALYFCASSGGDGGMAQHFGDGTRLSIL.

The gene calls are TRBV6-5 and TRBJ2-7, with 9 bases identical to TRBD1. V trimming: 7 bases; J trimming: 6 bases; junction bases outside the gene matches: 7. Germline values: CDR1 MNHEY, CDR2 SVGAGI. The CDR3 extends over 13 amino acids. The CDR3 sequence: CASKTGTGREQYF. Written as DNA, the CDR3 is TGTGCCAGCAAGACCGGGACAGGGCGCGAGCAGTACTTC.

The chain has TRBV7-6 and TRBJ1-1, with D possibly matching TRBD1 (6 bases). Germline CDR1 and CDR2: SGHVS and FNYEAQ. The CDR3 contains 14 residues. V was shortened by 6 bases and J by 5 bases, with 16 bases between the two germline ends. CDR3 residues: CASSLQGGGTEAFF. Written as DNA, the CDR3 is TGTGCCAGCAGTTTACAGGGCGGAGGGACTGAAGCTTTCTTT.

The chain employs TRBV10-3 and TRBJ1-2, with no clear D. CDR1 ENHRY and CDR2 SYGVKD come from the germline V gene. Trimming cost V 0 bases and J 3 bases, with 5 bases left between them. This CDR3 comprises 13 residues. In DNA, the CDR3 is TGTGCCATCAGTGAGTCGGAGTACTATGGCTACACCTTC. Protein product: CAISESEYYGYTF.

This clone was seen only a few times. V and J are TRBV2 and TRBJ1-1; 8 bases map to TRBD1. The CDR3 contains 13 residues. Trimming cost V 5 bases and J 10 bases; bases outside gene matches: 9. Germline V gene data show CDR1 as SNHLY and CDR2 as FYNNEI. CDR3 region: CASSLGQGAGAFF. Here the CDR3 DNA reads TGTGCCAGCAGTCTTGGACAGGGCGCAGGAGCTTTCTTT.

The CDR3 sequence is CASSEAQGLGGYTF. The CDR3 bases are TGTGCCAGCAGTGAAGCTCAGGGGCTAGGGGGCTACACCTTC. The V and J genes are TRBV2 and TRBJ1-2, with a possible D match to TRBD1 (6 bases). The CDR3 is made up of 14 amino acids. CDR1 is SNHLY and CDR2 is FYNNEI in the germline V gene. Trimming stripped 0 bases from V and 8 bases from J, with 13 bases between. Filled out from reference TRBV2 and TRBJ1-2, the complete variable domain reads EPEVTQTPSHQVTQMGQEVILRCVPISNHLYFYWYRQILGQKVEFLVSFYNNEISEKSEIFDDQFSVERPDGSNFTLKIRSTKLEDSAMYFCASSEAQGLGGYTFGSGTRLTVV.

This sequence joins TRBV5-8 and TRBJ1-4, with D unclear. CDR3 length equals 14 residues. Germline V CDR1 and CDR2: SGHTS, YDEGEE. V was shortened by 6 bases and J by 7 bases, with 16 bases between the two germline ends. The CDR3: CASKERTGSEKLFF. In nucleotides, the CDR3 is TGTGCCAGCAAAGAGAGGACGGGATCTGAAAAACTGTTTTTT.

The V gene is TRBV7-9, the J gene TRBJ1-3; 9 bases are a match to TRBD1. CDR1 is SEHNR and CDR2 is FQNEAQ in the germline V gene (reference sequence). This CDR3 spans 16 amino acids. The V segment lost 5 bases and the J segment 4 bases; nucleotides outside the gene matches: 9. The CDR3 DNA is TGTGCCAGCAGCCTACAGGGGGCATCGGGAGGAAACACCATATATTTT. Translated, it gives CASSLQGASGGNTIYF.

The V gene is TRBV28, the J gene TRBJ2-2; maybe TRBD2 (6 bases). The CDR3 spans 16 residues. Germline V gene lookup returns CDR1 MDHEN and CDR2 SYDVKM. Trimming took off 1 base at V and 1 base at J, with 10 bases between the two ends. The CDR3 DNA reads TGTGCCAGCAGTTTATCTCGGGGGAGGAACACCGGGGAGCTGTTTTTT. Residues: CASSLSRGRNTGELFF.

The chain joins TRBV28 to TRBJ1-5; no reliable D call. The CDR3 is made up of 16 amino acids. The V and J ends lost 3 bases and 7 bases respectively, with 19 bases between them. Looked up from germline, CDR1 is MDHEN and CDR2 is SYDVKM. CDR3 in DNA: TGTGCCAGCAGTTTTACGTGGGGAGATAGTTACCAGCCCCAGCATTTT. Protein sequence: CASSFTWGDSYQPQHF.

The rearrangement links TRBV5-1 to TRBJ1-1; 8 nucleotides match TRBD1. The V gene end was trimmed by 0 bases and the J gene end by 1 base; junction bases not matched to a gene: 5. The CDR3 consists of 16 residues. Germline CDR1 reads SGHRS; CDR2 reads YFSETQ. The CDR3 reads CASSLAYGTGNTEAFF. The CDR3 DNA sequence: TGCGCCAGCAGCTTGGCGTACGGGACAGGGAACACTGAAGCTTTCTTT.

The chain couples TRBV3-1 (or the pseudogene TRBV3-2) to TRBJ2-1; 11 positions agree with TRBD2. J lost 3 bases, V lost 4 bases, and 20 bases had no gene match. CDR3 length: 21 amino acids. CDR1 LGHDT and CDR2 YNNKEL come from the germline V gene (reference sequence). The CDR3 sequence: CASSLSPWASGRTTYYNEQFF. The CDR3 DNA follows: TGTGCCAGCAGCCTGTCCCCTTGGGCTAGCGGGAGGACAACTTACTACAATGAGCAGTTCTTC.

This clone appeared a few times. The chain is built from TRBV25-1 and TRBJ1-1; D might be TRBD1 (5 bases). Germline values: CDR1 MGHDK, CDR2 SYGVNS. The CDR3 is 13 residues long. Deletions cut 2 bases from V and 7 bases from J, with 11 bases between. The CDR3 DNA is TGTGCCAGCAGTGAAATCAGGGTCGATGAAGCTTTCTTT. Translation: CASSEIRVDEAFF. Together with reference TRBV25-1 and TRBJ1-1, the CDR3 gives the full variable domain: EADIYQTPRYLVIGTGKKITLECSQTMGHDKMYWYQQDPGMELHLIHYSYGVNSTEKGDLSSESTVSRIRTEHFPLTLESARPSHTSQYLCASSEIRVDEAFFGQGTRLTVV.

CDR3 loop: CASSQVSTDTNTGELFF. Here the CDR3 DNA reads TGCGCCAGCAGCCAAGTCAGCACCGACACGAACACCGGGGAGCTGTTTTTT. The rearrangement joins TRBV4-1 to TRBJ2-2; D gene unclear. The germline V gene has CDR1 MGHRA and CDR2 YSYEKL. V shed 1 base and J shed 0 bases, with 12 bases lying between them. This CDR3 contains 17 residues.

This clone appeared once. The V and J genes are TRBV7-9 and TRBJ2-2, with D perhaps TRBD1 (7 bases). Germline V lookup: CDR1 SEHNR, CDR2 FQNEAQ (reference sequence). CDR3 size: 19 residues. Trimming took off 3 bases at V and 0 bases at J, with 20 bases between the two ends. CDR3 sequence: CASSFDQGEARANTGELFF. For the CDR3, the DNA is TGTGCCAGCAGCTTTGACCAGGGGGAGGCAAGGGCGAACACCGGGGAGCTGTTTTTT.

This sequence joins TRBV30 and TRBJ1-4, with D possibly matching TRBD1 (5 bases). Germline loops: CDR1 GTSNPN, CDR2 SVGIG (reference sequence). This CDR3 contains 14 residues. Trimming pared 8 bases from V and 8 bases from J, leaving 21 bases between. The CDR3 protein is CAGGDWQSGEKLFF. The DNA for the CDR3 is TGTGCCGGAGGGGATTGGCAATCAGGCGAAAAACTGTTTTTT.